This T cell receptor (beta chain) was sequenced in a study of CD8+CD57+ T cells in acquired aplastic anemia. The CDR3 has 13 amino acids. Germline V gene lookup returns CDR1 SEHNR and CDR2 FQNEAQ (reference sequence). Deletions cut 7 bases from V and 2 bases from J, with 12 bases between. The patients chosen for sequencing had shown expansion of CD8+CD57+ cells (detected by flow cytometry). It was genomic DNA that served as the template for profiling TCR beta VDJ and CDR3. TCRdb reanalysed the reads using MiXCR and keeps one entry per CDR3 protein. In the table there are some 180,000 distinct CDR3 sequences, more than 60% of which are singletons.

This clonotype originated in a human donor with aplastic anemia. The chain combines TRBV7-9 with TRBJ2-7, with D maybe TRBD2 (5 bases). Sequences were obtained from sorted CD4+, CD8+, or CD8+CD57+ T cells (not recorded which) from PBMCs. In nucleotides, the CDR3 is TGTGCCAGCATCATCCCGGGGACCTACGAGCAGTACTTC. The encoded protein is CASIIPGTYEQYF.